The text below deals with one TCR beta chain. This clonotype was counted many times. It lacks a known antigen. The sample holds no much larger clone one base away, and base qualities are not on file. This entry belongs to a study of T cells after yellow fever vaccination (dated by TCRdb to the late 2010s). Some background on the complete study: Libraries from fractions with low cell numbers were prepared with the SMART-Seq v4 Ultra Low Input RNA kit. The cohort comprised two healthy male donors, one aged 18 to 29 and one aged 30 to 40 years. To track T-cell clones before and after primary and booster YFV17D yellow fever vaccination, bulk TCR alpha and beta repertoires were sequenced longitudinally. Blood was drawn at multiple timepoints before and after primary and secondary immunization, with bulk PBMC replicates and cell subsets isolated.

Via the germline V gene, CDR1 is SGHTS and CDR2 YDEGEE. The CDR3 contains 17 residues, cysteine and phenylalanine counted. CDR3 DNA is the only sequence kept; it has 51 bases, read in frame from the first base. Relative to germline, V is missing 0 bases and J is missing 1 base, with 9 bases of the junction outside any gene match. General study outcomes and caveats: A small share of clonotypes was detected in both CD4 and CD8 compartments, with the overlap likely arising from convergent recombination. Compared with the primary T-cell response, the secondary T-cell response was faster but weaker, reaching its peak on day 5 rather than on day 15. Because abundant contaminating clonotypes from the bulk population could be contained in FACS-sorted repertoires, computational filtering was required. After the booster, most of the clones that had expanded following primary vaccination were detected again (about 95% of CD4 and around 90% of CD8), which suggests that memory was broadly maintained. Because only a couple of donors were included in the study, the extent to which the findings can be generalized is limited.

According to the study, the label for this sample's treatment or condition signals: live attenuated yellow fever vaccine strain. A standard Ficoll-Paque protocol was used to isolate PBMCs from peripheral blood. CD4 and CD8 T-cell fractions were isolated with Dynabeads CD4 and CD8 positive selection kits. RNA was extracted with TriZol from bulk PBMCs, CD4 and CD8 fractions, and dextramer-positive and dextramer-negative fractions. TCR cDNA was synthesized by 5'RACE template switching, through which a universal primer site and unique molecular identifiers were introduced. cDNA synthesis was primed from both the TCR alpha and TCR beta constant segments. Libraries were amplified in two PCR steps, with sample barcodes and sequencing adapters added in the second step. Sequencing of libraries was done on Illumina HiSeq 2500 (2x100 bp) or NovaSeq (2x150 bp). On the study's bioinformatics: MIGEC handled demultiplexing of reads and collapsing into UMI consensus sequences, while MiXCR performed V(D)J alignment. Vaccine-responding clonotypes were identified with edgeR using replicate PBMC samples, with FDR below 0.01 and a log2 fold change above 5 up to day 15 being required. Each bulk clonotype received a CD4 or CD8 identity based on whether the sequenced CD4 or CD8 repertoire contained that clonotype at higher abundance. Clones were called with MiXCR by TCRdb after fastp trimmed the public reads at Q25, and only in-frame beta chains were retained. All rows with the same CDR3 protein become a single entry with the most common DNA and genes. The V and J calls reflect TCRdb's pipeline rather than the authors' work. The sample table shows 100,000 to 150,000 distinct CDR3 sequences, and about 7% are seen once. The ten largest clones take up 2.5% of the sample.

Sequences were derived from CD4+ T cells sorted from PBMCs, sampled around 10 days after the first yellow fever vaccination. Recombination connected TRBV5-8 to TRBJ2-5, with 7 junctional bases fitting TRBD2. The sequence was collected from a man aged 18 to 29 who received the YFV17D yellow fever vaccine. The CDR3 protein is CASSLGVRRGSQETQYF. The bases read TGTGCCAGCAGCTTGGGAGTAAGGCGGGGGAGCCAAGAGACCCAGTACTTC.